This TCR beta chain was found in a study of T cells in women clearing cervical HPV infection. Findings of the study overall: Cases and controls were distinguished at AUC approximately 0.8 by richness and V genes. Richness differences could reflect unmeasured T-cell content per sample.

The junction had 13 bases not matched to a gene; V was cut back by 10 bases and J by 6 bases. Per the germline V gene, CDR1 is ENHRY and CDR2 is SYGVKD. CDR3 length: 14 residues. The protocol was immunoSEQ multiplex PCR, while the TCRdb copy is restricted to in-frame clones and leaves out a portion. The sample shows roughly 49,000 clones, and approximately 1% sits with its ten largest clones. HPV was found by MY09/MY11 PCR and dot-blot genotyping. Points on this clone: Its antigen remains unknown. Sequencing ends 3 residues short of the CDR3 end; the germline J gene provides the rest.

This sequence joins TRBV10-3 and TRBJ2-7, with 9 positions matching TRBD1. Sequencing was carried out using blood buffy coat. The receptor was derived from a woman aged 18 to 69 with a cervical HPV16 infection that either progressed to CIN3+ or cleared (not recorded which). The CDR3 loop reads CATSGTGFSSEQYF. The CDR3 bases that were read are TGTGCCACCAGCGGGACAGGGTTTTCTAGCGAG.